In this sample, the clone carrying this T cell receptor beta chain turned up a few times. The sample comes from a study of blood T cells in healthy people across ages. The use of a sample-barcoded 5' primer and a J-beta primer mix characterized a second PCR of roughly 6 to 12 cycles. TCRdb called the 5' RACE reads again in MiXCR, with one record for every CDR3 protein. The sample yields 1 million or so distinct CDR3 sequences, approximately 25% seen once. Germline loops: CDR1 MGHDK, CDR2 SYGVNS. This CDR3 has 13 residues. V was shortened by 7 bases and J by 7 bases, with 16 bases between the two germline ends. These sequences were also reported in another study, on T cells of mothers and their children.

The rearrangement uses TRBV25-1 and TRBJ1-1; D is possibly TRBD1 (5 bases). The sample was blood. This clonotype was obtained from a girl aged 2-10 years in good health. CDR3 sequence: CASTPRGTDEAFF. The CDR3 DNA follows: TGTGCCAGCACTCCAAGGGGAACAGATGAAGCTTTCTTT. The whole variable domain, filled in from reference TRBV25-1 and TRBJ1-1, reads EADIYQTPRYLVIGTGKKITLECSQTMGHDKMYWYQQDPGMELHLIHYSYGVNSTEKGDLSSESTVSRIRTEHFPLTLESARPSHTSQYLCASTPRGTDEAFFGQGTRLTVV.